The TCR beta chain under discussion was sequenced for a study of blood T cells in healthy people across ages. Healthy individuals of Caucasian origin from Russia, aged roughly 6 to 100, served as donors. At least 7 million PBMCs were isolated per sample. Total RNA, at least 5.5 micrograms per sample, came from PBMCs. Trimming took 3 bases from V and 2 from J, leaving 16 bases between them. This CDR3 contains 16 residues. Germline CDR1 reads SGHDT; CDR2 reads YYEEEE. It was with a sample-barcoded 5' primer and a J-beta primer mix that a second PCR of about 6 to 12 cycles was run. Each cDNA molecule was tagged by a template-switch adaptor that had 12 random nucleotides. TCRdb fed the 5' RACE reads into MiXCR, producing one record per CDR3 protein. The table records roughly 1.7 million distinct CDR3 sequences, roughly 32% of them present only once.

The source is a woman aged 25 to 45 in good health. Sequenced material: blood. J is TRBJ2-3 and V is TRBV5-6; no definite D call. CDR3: CASSSTSTHITDTQYF. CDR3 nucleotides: TGTGCCAGCAGCTCCACGTCCACACACATCACAGATACGCAGTATTTT.